These T cell receptor beta chains were read from a single sample in a study of T cell responses to AZD1222 COVID-19 vaccine. The assay was immunoSEQ multiplex PCR, and TCRdb's table has in-frame clones only and misses some. The sample includes 46,000 or so clones, less than 95% of them seen just once. The sequencing used peripheral blood, collected 28 days after the second AZD1222 dose. All receptors come from an adult who received the AZD1222 COVID-19 vaccine. Both conserved end residues are part of each CDR3. Each record gives: V gene, clone size, J gene, D gene, CDR3 DNA, CDR3 protein. The D gene is left open where the match is weak. Clone size is given for some rows only: seen once, a few or many times, or a class if the clone is expanded.

v_call: TRBV5-4
clone_size: once
j_call: TRBJ1-3
d_call: -
cdr3_nt: TGTGCCAGCAGCTCGGGGGGGAGATCTGGAAACACCATATATTTT
cdr3_aa: CASSSGGRSGNTIYF

v_call: TRBV3-1/TRBV3-2
clone_size: -
j_call: TRBJ1-4
d_call: TRBD1
cdr3_nt: TGTGCCAGCAGCGAGGGACAGGGGGTCAGGAAACTGTTTTTT
cdr3_aa: CASSEGQGVRKLFF

v_call: TRBV5-4
clone_size: -
j_call: TRBJ2-3
d_call: TRBD2
cdr3_nt: TGTGCCAGCAGCAGGGGACTAGCGGGAACAAGCACAGATACGCAGTATTTT
cdr3_aa: CASSRGLAGTSTDTQYF

v_call: TRBV19
clone_size: -
j_call: TRBJ1-4
d_call: TRBD1
cdr3_nt: TGTGCCAGTAGTATCGCCAGGGGGAAGGAAAAACTGTTTTTT
cdr3_aa: CASSIARGKEKLFF

v_call: TRBV6-1
clone_size: -
j_call: TRBJ1-5
d_call: -
cdr3_nt: TGTGCCAGCAGTGAACGACAGGCTAATCAGCCCCAGCATTTT
cdr3_aa: CASSERQANQPQHF

v_call: TRBV19
clone_size: -
j_call: TRBJ1-1
d_call: -
cdr3_nt: TGTGCCACTACTTTACAGAGCAACACTGAAGCTTTCTTT
cdr3_aa: CATTLQSNTEAFF

v_call: TRBV19
clone_size: -
j_call: TRBJ1-6
d_call: -
cdr3_nt: TGTGCCAGTAGTCCGCCGCGGGTTTGGTCACCCCTCCACTTT
cdr3_aa: CASSPPRVWSPLHF

v_call: TRBV14
clone_size: -
j_call: TRBJ1-6
d_call: -
cdr3_nt: TGTGCCAGCAGCCAAGATCCCCCGGGACACTCACCCCTCCACTTT
cdr3_aa: CASSQDPPGHSPLHF

v_call: TRBV5-1
clone_size: once
j_call: TRBJ2-2
d_call: -
cdr3_nt: TGCGCCAGCAGTAGGAACAGGAACACCGGGGAGCTGTTTTTT
cdr3_aa: CASSRNRNTGELFF

v_call: TRBV10-1
clone_size: -
j_call: TRBJ1-5
d_call: TRBD1
cdr3_nt: TGCGCCAGCAGTGTGATCGATACTGGACAGGTAGCTTATAGCAATCAGCCCCAGCATTTT
cdr3_aa: CASSVIDTGQVAYSNQPQHF

v_call: TRBV15
clone_size: -
j_call: TRBJ1-2
d_call: -
cdr3_nt: TGTGCCACCAGCAGAGACGGCAGGGACTCATTTGGCACCTTC
cdr3_aa: CATSRDGRDSFGTF

v_call: TRBV5-6
clone_size: -
j_call: TRBJ2-2
d_call: -
cdr3_nt: TGTGCCAGCAGCTTGGTTCAGGGCGGGACCGGGGAGCTGTTTTTT
cdr3_aa: CASSLVQGGTGELFF

v_call: TRBV7-8
clone_size: -
j_call: TRBJ2-5
d_call: -
cdr3_nt: TGTGCCAGCAGCTTAGAGGGCCGCTCAACTGGGGAGACCCAGTACTTC
cdr3_aa: CASSLEGRSTGETQYF

v_call: TRBV27
clone_size: -
j_call: TRBJ1-5
d_call: -
cdr3_nt: TGTGCCAGCAGTCCCGCCAGCGTGGGGCGCAATCAGCCCCAGCATTTT
cdr3_aa: CASSPASVGRNQPQHF

v_call: TRBV6-5
clone_size: -
j_call: TRBJ1-4
d_call: -
cdr3_nt: TGTGCCAGCAGAGCGAATAATGAAAAACTGTTTTTT
cdr3_aa: CASRANNEKLFF

v_call: TRBV6-2/TRBV6-3
clone_size: -
j_call: TRBJ2-3
d_call: TRBD1
cdr3_nt: TGTGCCAGCAGCTCAGACAGGGATTATGAGAGCACAGATACGCAGTATTTT
cdr3_aa: CASSSDRDYESTDTQYF

v_call: TRBV27
clone_size: -
j_call: TRBJ1-3
d_call: -
cdr3_nt: TGTGCCAGCAGGGGGGTAATCTCTGGAAACACCATATATTTT
cdr3_aa: CASRGVISGNTIYF

v_call: TRBV5-4
clone_size: -
j_call: TRBJ2-7
d_call: -
cdr3_nt: TGTGCCAGCAGCTTGGAGAGCGGTTCTCTCTACGAGCAGTACTTC
cdr3_aa: CASSLESGSLYEQYF

v_call: TRBV4-2
clone_size: -
j_call: TRBJ2-1
d_call: -
cdr3_nt: TGTGCCAGCAGCCAAGATGGGACCAAGGACAATGAGCAGTTCTTC
cdr3_aa: CASSQDGTKDNEQFF

v_call: TRBV19
clone_size: few
j_call: TRBJ1-6
d_call: -
cdr3_nt: TGTGCCAGTAGTATAGAAACCGGGTTCAATTCACCCCTCCACTTT
cdr3_aa: CASSIETGFNSPLHF

v_call: TRBV18
clone_size: once
j_call: TRBJ2-3
d_call: TRBD1
cdr3_nt: TGTGCCAGCTCACCACCGGCAGGGGGTAACACAGATACGCAGTATTTT
cdr3_aa: CASSPPAGGNTDTQYF

v_call: TRBV20-1
clone_size: -
j_call: TRBJ2-1
d_call: TRBD2
cdr3_nt: TGCAGTGCTAGTGGCGGGGGGGTTTACAATGAGCAGTTCTTC
cdr3_aa: CSASGGGVYNEQFF

v_call: TRBV2
clone_size: -
j_call: TRBJ1-2
d_call: TRBD1
cdr3_nt: TGTGCCAGCAGTGAAGAGGGGGCCGGTGGCTACACCTTC
cdr3_aa: CASSEEGAGGYTF

v_call: TRBV7-9
clone_size: -
j_call: TRBJ1-6
d_call: TRBD1
cdr3_nt: TGTGCCAGCAGCCAACAGGGGTATAATTCACCCCTCCACTTT
cdr3_aa: CASSQQGYNSPLHF

v_call: TRBV11-3
clone_size: -
j_call: TRBJ2-7
d_call: TRBD1
cdr3_nt: TGTGCCAGCAGCAGGGGGCCATTGCACGAGCAGTACTTC
cdr3_aa: CASSRGPLHEQYF

v_call: TRBV4-3
clone_size: -
j_call: TRBJ2-5
d_call: TRBD2
cdr3_nt: TGCGCCAGCAGCCAAATCAGCGGGGGACGCCAAGAGACCCAGTACTTC
cdr3_aa: CASSQISGGRQETQYF

v_call: TRBV7-2
clone_size: -
j_call: TRBJ2-2
d_call: TRBD2
cdr3_nt: TGTGCCAGCAGCTCTCGACTAGCGAGGTACACCGGGGAGCTGTTTTTT
cdr3_aa: CASSSRLARYTGELFF

v_call: TRBV5-1
clone_size: -
j_call: TRBJ1-1
d_call: TRBD1
cdr3_nt: TGCGCCAGCAGACGTGGACAGGGTGAAGCTTTCTTT
cdr3_aa: CASRRGQGEAFF

v_call: TRBV7-9
clone_size: -
j_call: TRBJ1-2
d_call: TRBD1
cdr3_nt: TGTGCCAGCAGCTTCTTCCAGGGGGCGGACTATGGCTACACCTTC
cdr3_aa: CASSFFQGADYGYTF

v_call: TRBV9
clone_size: -
j_call: TRBJ2-5
d_call: -
cdr3_nt: TGTGCCAGCAGCGTAGATCTAGGGGGGGAGACCCAGTACTTC
cdr3_aa: CASSVDLGGETQYF

v_call: TRBV30
clone_size: -
j_call: TRBJ1-2
d_call: -
cdr3_nt: TGTGCCTGGAGTGTACCGAACAGGGAACATGGCTACACCTTC
cdr3_aa: CAWSVPNREHGYTF

v_call: TRBV6-2/TRBV6-3
clone_size: -
j_call: TRBJ1-5
d_call: TRBD1
cdr3_nt: TGTGCCAGCAGTTCCCCGGGACAGTACTTGCCCCAGCATTTT
cdr3_aa: CASSSPGQYLPQHF